These 21 T cell receptor beta chains originate from one sample sequenced in a study of spatial heterogeneity in lung cancer. Time point in this sample: sample taken at primary tumor resection. No cells were sorted before sequencing. The whole RNA sequenced was extracted from tumor, nontumor lung or frozen PBMC. Via MiXCR, TCRdb re-called the 5' RACE reads, giving one row per CDR3 protein. The sample contains around 92,000 distinct CDR3 sequences, 10% to 15% of which appear only once. The material sequenced was PBMCs, taken at surgery. All receptors derive from a male donor with early-stage non-small cell lung cancer.

Points on this clonotype: The germline gene is not matched at one end of the junction; a read error may be the cause. This chain links TRBV5-1 with TRBJ1-2; D is perhaps TRBD1 (6 bases). Germline loops: CDR1 SGHRS, CDR2 YFSETQ. This CDR3 spans 14 amino acids. The CDR3 DNA reads as TGCGCCAGCAGCTTGCTCTCAGGGGCGTCTGGCTGCACCTTC. As protein: CASSLLSGASGCTF.

The chain has TRBV6-2 or TRBV6-3 and TRBJ2-5; 10 bases fit TRBD2. Germline CDR1 and CDR2: MNHEY and SVGEGT. V shed 0 bases, J shed 1 base, and the junction held 2 bases outside the gene matches. This CDR3 region has 16 residues. The CDR3 spells CASSYSSGRAQETQYF. The CDR3 nucleotides read TGTGCCAGCAGTTACTCAAGCGGGAGGGCCCAAGAGACCCAGTACTTC.

V is TRBV10-3 and J is TRBJ2-3, with 7 bases that match TRBD2. This CDR3 contains 15 residues. The V and J ends lost 6 bases and 4 bases, in that order; junction bases with no gene match: 10. Looked up from germline, CDR1 is ENHRY and CDR2 is SYGVKD. CDR3 in DNA: TGTGCCATCAGCTCCCTGGGGGGGGTGGCAGATACGCAGTATTTT. Translating it yields CAISSLGGVADTQYF.

The CDR3 here is CASRMDSLYGYTF. The CDR3 nucleotides are TGTGCCAGCAGGATGGACAGCCTCTATGGCTACACCTTC. This chain uses TRBV6-1 with TRBJ1-2; D possibly corresponds to TRBD1 (6 bases). Germline loops: CDR1 MNHNS, CDR2 SASEGT. CDR3 length: 13 amino acids. V was shortened by 6 bases and J by 4 bases, with 12 bases between the two germline ends.

The chain has TRBV20-1 and TRBJ2-5; tentative D call: TRBD2 (6 bases). CDR1 is DFQATT and CDR2 is SNEGSKA in the germline V gene (reference sequence). The CDR3 sequence is 12 residues long. V was shortened by 1 base and J by 4 bases, with 7 bases between the two germline ends. CDR3 region: CSARVGGETQYF. The CDR3 DNA follows: TGCAGTGCTAGAGTGGGGGGAGAGACCCAGTACTTC.

The chain is built from TRBV12-3 or TRBV12-4 and TRBJ2-1, with TRBD2 identical over 12 bases. With V trimmed by 3 bases and J by 5 bases, 5 bases remained unmatched. This CDR3 contains 16 residues. The CDR3 nucleotides read TGTGCCAGCAGTTTTCTAGCGGGAGGGCCTCACAATGAGCAGTTCTTC. Residues: CASSFLAGGPHNEQFF.

A few counts support this clonotype. The chain joins TRBV20-1 to TRBJ1-5; tentative D call: TRBD1 (5 bases). Germline V gives CDR1 DFQATT, CDR2 SNEGSKA (reference sequence). The V and J ends lost 6 bases and 3 bases respectively, with 12 bases between them. This CDR3 contains 13 residues. CDR3 DNA: TGCAGTGCACCAGACAGTTTCAATCAGCCCCAGCATTTT. It translates to CSAPDSFNQPQHF.

The V call is TRBV5-1, the J call TRBJ2-7; 7 bases map to TRBD2. The V segment lost 6 bases and the J segment 2 bases; nucleotides outside the gene matches: 11. The length of the CDR3 is 15 residues. Germline CDR1 reads SGHRS; CDR2 reads YFSETQ. CDR3: CASTFGGTDTYEQYF. In nucleotides, the CDR3 is TGCGCCAGCACCTTCGGGGGGACGGACACCTACGAGCAGTACTTC.

This clonotype has a count of ten or more. The chain employs TRBV7-9 and TRBJ2-3; D uncertain. The CDR3 has 12 residues. CDR1 is SEHNR and CDR2 is FQNEAQ in the germline V gene (reference sequence). The V and J ends lost 6 bases and 5 bases respectively, with 9 bases between them. The CDR3 sequence: CASRGPGDTQYF. CDR3 sequence (DNA): TGTGCCAGCAGGGGTCCGGGAGATACGCAGTATTTT.

V is TRBV7-2 and J is TRBJ2-7, with D perhaps TRBD1 (5 bases). The CDR3 has 15 amino acids. Germline loops: CDR1 SGHTA, CDR2 FQGNSA. V lost 0 bases and J lost 3, with 12 bases in between. The chain's CDR3 is CASSLAGDPFYEQYF. The CDR3 DNA reads as TGTGCCAGCAGCTTAGCAGGGGATCCCTTCTACGAGCAGTACTTC.

This clonotype came up many times. The DNA for the CDR3 is TGCGCCAGCAGCTTGGGGGTCCAGCCCAACAATGGCTACACCTTC. Its translation: CASSLGVQPNNGYTF. The chain carries TRBV5-1 and TRBJ1-2; no definite D call. The CDR3 covers 15 residues. Germline loops: CDR1 SGHRS, CDR2 YFSETQ. Trimming pared 0 bases from V and 6 bases from J, leaving 15 bases between.

The chain is built from TRBV24-1 and TRBJ2-3, with D perhaps assigned TRBD1 or TRBD2 (5 bases each). The CDR3 extends over 16 amino acids. CDR1 is KGHDR and CDR2 is SFDVKD in the germline V gene. V was trimmed by 9 bases and J by 4 bases, leaving 22 bases between them. The CDR3 reads CATHESGTPFPDTQYF. In DNA, the CDR3 is TGTGCCACCCATGAATCGGGGACCCCGTTTCCAGATACGCAGTATTTT.

This chain connects TRBV7-3 to TRBJ1-6, with TRBD1 identical over 7 bases. The CDR3 runs to 15 residues. Per the germline V gene, CDR1 is SGHTA and CDR2 is FQGTGA. V dropped 5 bases and J dropped 5; count of bases not matched to a gene: 6. The CDR3 is CASSPQGGNNSPLHF. For the CDR3, the DNA is TGTGCCAGCAGCCCCCAGGGGGGGAATAATTCACCCCTCCACTTT.

A few counts support this clonotype. The chain uses TRBV7-8 and TRBJ1-1; D is perhaps TRBD1 (6 bases). CDR3 length: 14 amino acids. Germline loops: CDR1 SGHVS, CDR2 FQNEAQ. Trimming took 5 bases from V and 5 from J, leaving 15 bases between them. The CDR3 nucleotides read TGTGCCAGCAGCGAGACAGGTGAAGTGACTGAAGCTTTCTTT. Amino acid sequence: CASSETGEVTEAFF.

This clonotype came up many times. The V call is TRBV4-3, the J call TRBJ2-5; D is unresolved. In germline, CDR1 is LGHNA, CDR2 YSLEER. Trimming removed 4 bases at V and 5 bases at J, with 17 bases between. CDR3 length: 15 residues. CDR3 nucleotide sequence: TGCGCCAGCAGCCTTAGTAAAGGGTTTGGGGAGACCCAGTACTTC. Its translation: CASSLSKGFGETQYF.

The table lists this clonotype with a few counts. The rearrangement uses TRBV5-5 and TRBJ1-5; TRBD1 agrees at 8 bases. Germline V gives CDR1 SGHKS, CDR2 YYEKEE (reference sequence). This CDR3 contains 17 residues. V lost 1 base, J lost 0 bases, and 6 bases stayed unmatched. CDR3 bases: TGTGCCAGCAGCTTGATAGGACAGGGACCTAGCAATCAGCCCCAGCATTTT. Translated, it gives CASSLIGQGPSNQPQHF.

This clonotype turned up a few times. The J gene is TRBJ2-7, the V gene TRBV20-1, with TRBD2 as a possible D gene (5 bases). With 5 bases removed from V and 0 bases from J, the gap between germline ends came to 8 bases. Per the germline V gene, CDR1 is DFQATT and CDR2 is SNEGSKA (reference sequence). This CDR3 is 12 amino acids long. Here the CDR3 DNA reads TGCAGTGCTCCCCGGGACTCCTACGAGCAGTACTTC. This gives the protein CSAPRDSYEQYF.

The rearrangement links TRBV18 to TRBJ2-3; perhaps D is TRBD1 or TRBD2 (5 bases each). Trimming pared 5 bases from V and 0 bases from J, leaving 12 bases between. There are 15 residues in the CDR3. CDR1 is KGHSH, CDR2 LQKENI, per germline. CDR3 sequence reads: CASSSGTLSTDTQYF. CDR3 DNA sequence: TGTGCCAGCTCATCCGGGACCCTTAGCACAGATACGCAGTATTTT.

The CDR3 region has the DNA TGTGCCAGCAGCTTGACAGACTATCAGCCCCAGCATTTT. It specifies CASSLTDYQPQHF. The chain couples TRBV7-2 to TRBJ1-5; weak D call: TRBD1 (5 bases). V dropped 3 bases and J dropped 5 bases, with 8 bases sitting between them. Germline CDR1 and CDR2: SGHTA and FQGNSA. There are 13 residues in the CDR3.

J is TRBJ1-5 and V is TRBV6-2 or TRBV6-3; D is uncertain. The CDR3 runs 17 residues. Deletions cut 0 bases from V and 1 base from J, with 13 bases between. CDR1 and CDR2 from the germline V gene are MNHEY and SVGEGT. DNA of the CDR3: TGTGCCAGCAGTTACTCGACCTACCGGCGGAGCAATCAGCCCCAGCATTTT. Translation gives CASSYSTYRRSNQPQHF.

At least ten counts were recorded for this clonotype. V and J are TRBV7-9 and TRBJ1-1; D is unresolved. Germline V gives CDR1 SEHNR, CDR2 FQNEAQ (reference sequence). V was clipped by 2 bases and J by 0 bases, with 7 bases between them. The length of the CDR3 is 14 residues. CDR3 sequence (DNA): TGTGCCAGCAGCTTAACCCAAGTGAACACTGAAGCTTTCTTT. Amino acids: CASSLTQVNTEAFF.